A selection of T cell receptor beta chains follows, all from one sample in a study of cytomegalovirus exposure and HLA in healthy donors. Repertoires were generated with immunoSEQ multiplex PCR, while TCRdb's copy carries only in-frame clones and drops some. The repertoire holds approximately 170,000 clones, 85% seen once, with 1% in the top ten. What was sequenced was PBMCs. The source is a boy aged 2 to 9 in good health and CMV-seronegative. CDR3s include the opening cysteine and the closing phenylalanine or tryptophan.

V	length	CDR3
TRBV27	17	CASRKWGQGAENSPLHF
TRBV11-2	15	CASRTISGSRKTQYF
TRBV7-9	18	CASSSGSVAGGRGDTQYF
TRBV30	16	CAWSMWKGPIGNTIYF
TRBV30	13	CAWRRGRDTEAFF
TRBV1	16	CTSSQGGTSYTGELFF
TRBV21-1	16	CASSKGKGGGQETQYF
TRBV7-9	14	CASLDRAMNTEAFF
TRBV2	15	CASSAGTGTNYGYTF
TRBV5-6	15	CASSFLQGTNEKLFF
TRBV19	16	CASRSGTGAMNTEAFF
TRBV19	16	CASSTRGQGGDNEQFF
TRBV2	12	CASRDSPDTQYF
TRBV12-5	17	CASGFRASGGAPDTQYF
TRBV27	13	CASSLYDREEAFF
TRBV6-1	14	CASGLGSNQETQYF
TRBV14	17	CASSQQNRGFGTGELFF
TRBV15	15	CATSSAPYGGYEQYF
TRBV28	14	CASSLGGAHQPQHF
TRBV7-9	16	CASSLAEPGTSYEQYF
TRBV30	14	CAWTGTSLYNEQFF
TRBV29-1	12	CSVEQGSYGYTF
TRBV7-9	15	CASSDSTDRVHGYTF
TRBV6-5	15	CASSRGASNTGELFF
TRBV28	16	CASSWGTSGSSYEQYF
TRBV19	14	CASTLLGGLDGYTF
TRBV27	14	CASSSSLGGYEQYF